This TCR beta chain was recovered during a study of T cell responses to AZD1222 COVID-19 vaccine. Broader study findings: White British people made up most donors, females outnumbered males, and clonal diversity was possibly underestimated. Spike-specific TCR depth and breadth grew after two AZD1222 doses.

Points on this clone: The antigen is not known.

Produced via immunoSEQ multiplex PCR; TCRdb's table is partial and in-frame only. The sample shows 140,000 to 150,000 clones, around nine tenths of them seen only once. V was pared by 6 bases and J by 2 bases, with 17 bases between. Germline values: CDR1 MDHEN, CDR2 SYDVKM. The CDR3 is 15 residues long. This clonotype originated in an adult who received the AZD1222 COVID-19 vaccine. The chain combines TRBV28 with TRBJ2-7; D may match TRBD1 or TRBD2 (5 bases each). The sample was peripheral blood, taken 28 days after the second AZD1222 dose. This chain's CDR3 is CASRGDTTATYEQYF. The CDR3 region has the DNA TGTGCCAGCAGGGGAGATACGACAGCGACCTACGAGCAGTACTTC. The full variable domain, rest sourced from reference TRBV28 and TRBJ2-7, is DVKVTQSSRYLVKRTGEKVFLECVQDMDHENMFWYRQDPGLGLRLIYFSYDVKMKEKGDIPEGYSVSREKKERFSLILESASTNQTSMYLCASRGDTTATYEQYFGPGTRLTVT.